This T cell receptor (beta chain) is drawn from a study of OX40 agonist ivuxolimab in advanced cancers. Study-wide points: Antigens targeted by the expanded peripheral T cells were not determined.

This CDR3 has 14 amino acids. Details on this clone: Antigen unknown.

Libraries were prepared by immunoSEQ multiplex PCR; TCRdb keeps only in-frame clonotypes and omits some of them. The sample carries approximately 99,000 clones, roughly 95% recorded once. The J gene is TRBJ2-7, the V gene TRBV21-1. TRBV21-1 corresponds to a pseudogene. The specimen was CD4+ or CD8+ T cells sorted from blood, collected in a trial of the OX40 agonist ivuxolimab. The TCR was taken from an adult with an advanced solid tumor such as melanoma, head and neck, liver or kidney cancer. The CDR3 is CASRARDGSYEQYF. CDR3 DNA: TGTGCCAGCAGGGCCCGGGACGGATCCTACGAGCAGTACTTC.